This record covers a single T cell receptor beta chain. The sample belongs to a study of T cell responses to AZD1222 COVID-19 vaccine. Repertoires were generated with immunoSEQ multiplex PCR, while TCRdb's copy carries only in-frame clones and drops some. The sample holds fewer than 150,000 clones, around 83% seen once. The ends were cut back, 1 base at V and 11 bases at J, with 14 bases in the middle. Germline values: CDR1 SGHTA, CDR2 FQGNSA. The CDR3 sequence is 13 residues long. V and J are TRBV7-2 and TRBJ1-1; D not certain. The clonotype was recovered from an adult who received the AZD1222 COVID-19 vaccine. The specimen was peripheral blood, collected 28 days after the second AZD1222 dose. The CDR3 reads CASSLEGLWRAFF. The CDR3 nucleotides are TGTGCCAGCAGCTTAGAAGGGCTATGGCGGGCTTTCTTT.